One sample yielded the 12 T cell receptor beta chains listed below, sequenced in a study of cytotoxic CD8 clonotypes in ibrutinib-treated CLL (TCRdb year 2021). The library was produced with the immunoSEQ multiplex PCR assay. The source is immuneACCESS, and TCRdb retained only in-frame sequences with V and J called. Part of the clones is not carried over; for the studies checked, unresolved V genes explain less than half of this, and the remainder is unexplained. Recorded for this sample are tens of thousands of clones; more than 75% of them occurred a single time. Together, the top ten hold less than 55% of the sample. The material sequenced was PBMCs, taken after 36 months of ibrutinib treatment. The receptors were gathered from a human donor with chronic lymphocytic leukemia.

CDR3 in DNA: TGTGCCAGCAGCTTAAGGGAAACCGGGGAGCTGTTTTTT. This encodes CASSLRETGELFF. The chain combines TRBV7-7 with TRBJ2-2; no clear D gene. This CDR3 has 13 residues. Deletions cut 2 bases from V and 5 bases from J, with 6 bases between. Looked up from germline, CDR1 is SSHAT and CDR2 is FNYEAQ (reference sequence).

The sample holds one count of this clone. The CDR3 sequence is CASSSTHGTNYEQYF. The CDR3 DNA follows: TGTGCCAGCAGCTCAACCCACGGGACAAACTACGAGCAGTACTTC. The chain carries TRBV7-3 and TRBJ2-7, with TRBD1 as a possible D gene (6 bases). The CDR3 has 15 amino acids. V was trimmed by 4 bases and J by 3 bases, leaving 16 bases between them. Per germline, CDR1 SGHTA and CDR2 FQGTGA.

V is TRBV4-1 and J is TRBJ2-7, with 7 nucleotides matching TRBD1. CDR1 is MGHRA, CDR2 YSYEKL, per germline. The CDR3 runs 14 residues. V trimming: 3 bases; J trimming: 5 bases; junction bases outside the gene matches: 7. Here the CDR3 DNA reads TGCGCCAGCAGCCACCTCGGACAGGCCAACGAGCAGTACTTC. Its protein product is CASSHLGQANEQYF.

The rearrangement uses TRBV13 and TRBJ2-5; D unclear. Germline V lookup: CDR1 PRHDT, CDR2 FYEKMQ (reference sequence). V lost 5 bases to trimming and J lost 3 bases, with 10 bases between them. The CDR3 contains 13 residues. CDR3 loop: CASSRWTEETQYF. CDR3 bases: TGTGCCAGCAGCCGCTGGACCGAAGAGACCCAGTACTTC.

This clone was counted only a few times. This chain uses TRBV18 with TRBJ2-2; 7 positions match TRBD2. The CDR3 extends over 14 amino acids. V gave up 8 bases and J gave up 6 bases; unmatched junction bases: 9. CDR1 KGHSH and CDR2 LQKENI come from the germline V gene. CDR3 sequence (DNA): TGTGCCAGCGGGAGGGTATCCGCCCCCGGGGAGCTGTTTTTT. Protein sequence: CASGRVSAPGELFF.

The chain employs TRBV29-1 and TRBJ2-7; 7 positions match TRBD1. Germline loops: CDR1 SQVTM, CDR2 ANQGSEA. Losses at the gene ends were 0 bases for V and 0 bases for J; bases not matched to a gene: 8. The CDR3 consists of 16 residues. This CDR3 is CSVEEKRTGRSYEQYF. CDR3 DNA sequence: TGCAGCGTTGAAGAAAAGAGGACAGGACGCTCCTACGAGCAGTACTTC.

This chain links TRBV5-1 with TRBJ2-3; D perhaps matches TRBD2 (5 bases). V lost 0 bases and J lost 1, with 9 bases in between. CDR3 size: 15 residues. Germline V CDR1 and CDR2: SGHRS, YFSETQ. In DNA form, the CDR3 reads TGCGCCAGCAGCTTGGCAGCGGCGGGCACAGATACGCAGTATTTT. It codes for CASSLAAAGTDTQYF.

The rearrangement joins TRBV19 to TRBJ1-3; no firm D call. The germline gives CDR1 LNHDA, CDR2 SQIVND (reference sequence). The CDR3 is made up of 14 amino acids. The V end lost 6 bases, the J end lost 3 bases, and 12 bases lay between the germline ends. CDR3 DNA: TGTGCCAGTAGCCCCGCGGGAGGTGGAAACACCATATATTTT. This gives the protein CASSPAGGGNTIYF.

This clone was seen only a few times. The chain combines TRBV19 with TRBJ2-3; D is possibly TRBD1 or TRBD2 (5 bases each). V was pared by 5 bases and J by 1 base, with 13 bases between. This CDR3 comprises 15 residues. Germline CDR1 and CDR2: LNHDA and SQIVND (reference sequence). The CDR3 bases are TGTGCCAGTAGTTCCCGGGACCTTCGCACAGATACGCAGTATTTT. It specifies CASSSRDLRTDTQYF.

This clone was observed a few times. The chain joins TRBV29-1 to TRBJ2-7, with a weak D call TRBD1 (5 bases). V was clipped by 2 bases and J by 5 bases, with 7 bases between them. The CDR3 runs 11 residues. The germline CDR1 and CDR2 sequences are SQVTM and ANQGSEA. CDR3 nucleotide sequence: TGCAGCGTTGAATCCAGGGACGAGCAGTACTTC. Amino acids: CSVESRDEQYF.

This chain links TRBV5-1 with TRBJ2-5; D call uncertain. V lost 4 bases, J lost 9 bases, and 13 bases lay in between. CDR3 length: 12 amino acids. Germline values: CDR1 SGHRS, CDR2 YFSETQ. CDR3 bases: TGCGCCAGCAGCCCCGCGGTGGGGTCCCAGTACTTC. This gives the protein CASSPAVGSQYF. The entire variable domain, with the rest obtained from reference TRBV5-1 and TRBJ2-5, is as follows: KAGVTQTPRYLIKTRGQQVTLSCSPISGHRSVSWYQQTPGQGLQFLFEYFSETQRNKGNFPGRFSGRQFSNSRSEMNVSTLELGDSALYLCASSPAVGSQYFGPGTRLLVL.

This chain connects TRBV2 to TRBJ2-5, with 7 bases matching TRBD2. This CDR3 has 14 amino acids. The V gene's germline CDR1 is SNHLY and CDR2 FYNNEI. V dropped 4 bases and J dropped 1; count of bases not matched to a gene: 3. CDR3 bases: TGTGCCAGCAGTGCACTAGCGATCCAAGAGACCCAGTACTTC. This codes for CASSALAIQETQYF.